The rows below give T cell receptor beta chains drawn from one sample of a study of identical twins. One entry per CDR3 protein results from TCRdb running MiXCR on the 5' RACE reads. The sample has 200,000 to 250,000 distinct CDR3 sequences, approximately 12% seen once. The same sample was also studied in work on yellow fever vaccine responses in identical twins.

The sequencing input was memory (CD45RO+) T cells sorted from blood. These receptors came from a woman younger than 35 in good health. Both conserved end residues are part of each CDR3. D genes are given only for firm matches. Rows may omit the clone size; those that give it use once, few, many or a size class.

V gene	clone size	D gene	J gene	CDR3 DNA	CDR3 protein
TRBV6-5	NA	NA	TRBJ2-5	TGTGCCAGCAGTTCATGGGGCCCTGCCGGGACCCAGTACTTC	CASSSWGPAGTQYF
TRBV6-5	NA	NA	TRBJ2-4	TGTGCCAGCAGTTCCCTCGATCAGGGGAACATTCAGTACTTC	CASSSLDQGNIQYF
TRBV6-1	few	TRBD1	TRBJ1-4	TGTGCCAGCTCAGGGGGGGGGGCAACTAATGAAAAACTGTTTTTT	CASSGGGATNEKLFF
TRBV20-1	few	TRBD1	TRBJ2-7	TGCAGTGCACCGGACAGGGGCAGTTCCTACGAGCAGTACTTC	CSAPDRGSSYEQYF
TRBV5-1	few	TRBD2	TRBJ2-2	TGCGCCAGCAGCCTCAGGACTAGCGGGGAGAACACCGGGGAGCTGTTTTTT	CASSLRTSGENTGELFF
TRBV27	few	TRBD2	TRBJ2-1	TGTGCCAGCAGTTCAGGACTAGCGGGACAGGTGCTTACCTACAATGAGCAGTTCTTC	CASSSGLAGQVLTYNEQFF
TRBV7-9	once	TRBD2	TRBJ2-5	TGTGCCAGCAGCGCCGTCTTTGGCGGGAGGAGGGAGACCCAGTACTTC	CASSAVFGGRRETQYF
TRBV12-3/TRBV12-4	many	NA	TRBJ2-3	TGTGCCAGCAGCCGGACATCCATATCCACAGATACGCAGTATTTT	CASSRTSISTDTQYF
TRBV12-3/TRBV12-4	NA	NA	TRBJ2-1	TGTGCCAGCACCACTGGGTGGAATGAGCAGTTCTTC	CASTTGWNEQFF
TRBV9	few	NA	TRBJ2-5	TGTGCCAGCAGCGTAGGGAACAGCCAAGAGACCCAGTACTTC	CASSVGNSQETQYF
TRBV3-1	many	TRBD1	TRBJ1-6	TGTGCCAGCAGCCAAGGACAGGGGAATTCACCCCTCCACTTT	CASSQGQGNSPLHF
TRBV6-2/TRBV6-3	few	NA	TRBJ1-5	TGTGCCAGCAGCCAACCGGGGCTCAATCAGCCCCAGCATTTT	CASSQPGLNQPQHF
TRBV11-1	few	TRBD2	TRBJ2-5	TGTGCCAGCAGCTTAAATCGAGCTAGCGGGATTTTGAGAGAGACCCAGTACTTC	CASSLNRASGILRETQYF
TRBV20-1	many	NA	TRBJ2-1	TGCAGTGCCCACGGACCACCCTACAATGAGCAGTTCTTC	CSAHGPPYNEQFF
TRBV6-2/TRBV6-3	few	NA	TRBJ1-1	TGTGCCAGCAGTTACGGAGGGGTCATGAACACTGAAGCTTTCTTT	CASSYGGVMNTEAFF
TRBV7-9	few	TRBD2	TRBJ2-2	TGTGCCAGCACCCCTCGGCGGGAGGGTTCCGGGGAGCTGTTTTTT	CASTPRREGSGELFF
TRBV4-3	NA	NA	TRBJ2-1	TGCGCCAGCAGCCAAGACCCCGGGACTCCCAATGAGCAGTTCTTC	CASSQDPGTPNEQFF
TRBV6-2/TRBV6-3	few	NA	TRBJ2-7	TGTGCCAGCAGCACCACGGGGGCTACGTACGAGCAGTACTTC	CASSTTGATYEQYF
TRBV7-2	few	TRBD2	TRBJ2-7	TGTGCCAGCAGCTTAGTCCCCTTTGGGACTAGCGGCTACGAGCAGTACTTC	CASSLVPFGTSGYEQYF
TRBV29-1	few	TRBD2	TRBJ2-5	TGCAGCGCTACAACTAGCGGGGGAGAGACCCAGTACTTC	CSATTSGGETQYF
TRBV12-3/TRBV12-4	NA	TRBD1	TRBJ2-5	TGTGCCAGCATCCGACAGGGGGCGGAAGAGACCCAGTACTTC	CASIRQGAEETQYF
TRBV6-1	few	NA	TRBJ2-5	TGTGCCAGCAGACCCAAACAGGGAGGGTTAGAGACCCAGTACTTC	CASRPKQGGLETQYF
TRBV10-2	many	NA	TRBJ2-7	TGCGCCAGCAGTGCGGACAGTTCCTACGAGCAGTACTTC	CASSADSSYEQYF
TRBV2	many	NA	TRBJ2-7	TGTGCCAGCAGTAGACAGGAGACCTACGAGCAGTACTTC	CASSRQETYEQYF
TRBV6-5	few	NA	TRBJ1-1	TGTGCCAGCAGTTATACCGGGACAGAAGCTTTCTTT	CASSYTGTEAFF
TRBV3-1	NA	TRBD1	TRBJ2-7	TGTGCCAGCAGCCAAGGGCGGGGACAGGGTGTCGAGCAGTACTTC	CASSQGRGQGVEQYF
TRBV4-1	many	TRBD2	TRBJ2-2	TGCGCCAGCAGCCAAGAGCCGGGAGGGCCGACCGGGGAGCTGTTTTTT	CASSQEPGGPTGELFF
TRBV12-3/TRBV12-4	many	TRBD1	TRBJ1-6	TGTGCCAGCAGTGCACAATCCGGGACAGGGCATAATTCACCCCTCCACTTT	CASSAQSGTGHNSPLHF
TRBV20-1	NA	NA	TRBJ2-1	TGCAGTGCTACTCCCGGCGGGGTTGACCACAATGAGCAGTTCTTC	CSATPGGVDHNEQFF
TRBV5-1	few	NA	TRBJ2-6	TGCGCCAGCAGCCTAAGTTGGGCCAACGTCCTGACTTTC	CASSLSWANVLTF
TRBV12-3/TRBV12-4	NA	TRBD2	TRBJ2-7	TGTGCCAGCAGTTTGTCACTAGCGGGAGAAAAAATCTACGAGCAGTACTTC	CASSLSLAGEKIYEQYF
TRBV2	NA	NA	TRBJ2-3	TGTGCCAGCACGCGCGCCAAAGATACGCAGTATTTT	CASTRAKDTQYF
TRBV2	NA	NA	TRBJ1-5	TGTGCCAGCAGTGGGGTAGGAAGCAATCAGCCCCAGCATTTT	CASSGVGSNQPQHF
TRBV3-1	few	NA	TRBJ2-6	TGTGCCAGCAATGCCCCGAGTGGGGGGGCCAACGTCCTGACTTTC	CASNAPSGGANVLTF
TRBV11-2	NA	TRBD2	TRBJ2-7	TGTGCCAGCAGCTTAGTTAGCGGGAGGGATGTCGAGCAGTACTTC	CASSLVSGRDVEQYF
TRBV14	few	NA	TRBJ1-5	TGTGCCAGCAGCCAAGAGGGGTGGGGTTATCGCAATCAGCCCCAGCATTTT	CASSQEGWGYRNQPQHF
TRBV7-9	few	TRBD2	TRBJ2-2	TGTGCCAGCAGCTTAGACCGTCTAGCGGGAGCCAGCGGGGAGCTGTTTTTT	CASSLDRLAGASGELFF
TRBV29-1	few	TRBD2	TRBJ2-7	TGCAGCGTTGTCGGGACTAGCGGCCTCGAGCAGTACTTC	CSVVGTSGLEQYF
TRBV5-1	NA	NA	TRBJ2-7	TGCGCCAGCAGCTCCACCCCGGACACCGGGTACGAGCAGTACTTC	CASSSTPDTGYEQYF
TRBV30	NA	NA	TRBJ1-4	TGTGCCTGGAGAATAAACCCCGGGACAACTAATGAAAAACTGTTTTTT	CAWRINPGTTNEKLFF
TRBV21-1	many	NA	TRBJ2-7	TGTGCCAGCAGCTATCCGGGACAGGCGACTTACGAGCAGTACTTC	CASSYPGQATYEQYF
TRBV6-6	NA	NA	TRBJ1-4	TGTGCCAGCAGCTCCAGGCTTGAAAAACTGTTTTTT	CASSSRLEKLFF
TRBV7-2	NA	NA	TRBJ2-4	TGTGCCAGCACCTCGTCTCAAAGCATTCAGTACTTC	CASTSSQSIQYF
TRBV10-3	few	NA	TRBJ2-7	TGTGCCATCAGTGGGGTGGACGACCCTGACGAGCAGTACTTC	CAISGVDDPDEQYF
TRBV27	NA	NA	TRBJ2-5	TGTGCCAGCAGCCCCGGAGCCTTGCAGACCCAGTACTTC	CASSPGALQTQYF
TRBV24-1	few	TRBD1	TRBJ2-7	TGTGCCACCAGCCCAGGGGGAGTCAACGAGCAGTACTTC	CATSPGGVNEQYF
TRBV2	NA	TRBD1	TRBJ2-7	TGTGCCAGCAGTGAAAGGGCCAGGGGGCGCGAGCAGTACTTC	CASSERARGREQYF
TRBV7-2	few	TRBD1	TRBJ2-2	TGTGCCAGCGGGACTCGACAGGGGGCTTTTGGGGAGCTGTTTTTT	CASGTRQGAFGELFF
TRBV7-2	many	NA	TRBJ2-7	TGTGCCAGCAGCTTAGCGTACAGTAGCAGCGAGCAGTACTTC	CASSLAYSSSEQYF
TRBV7-3	few	TRBD1	TRBJ1-5	TGTGCCAGCAGCTGTCCAGGGGGTGGGAGCAATCAGCCCCAGCATTTT	CASSCPGGGSNQPQHF
TRBV7-8	few	NA	TRBJ2-1	TGTGCCAGCAGAGGGGACGGTAGCTCCTACAATGAGCAGTTCTTC	CASRGDGSSYNEQFF